This is a list of T cell receptor beta chains from one sample in a study of blood T cells in healthy people across ages. In TCRdb, the 5' RACE reads were re-called with MiXCR into one record per CDR3 protein. The sample records approximately 600,000 distinct CDR3 sequences, approximately 50% being singletons. Sequenced input: blood. The receptor set was obtained from a man aged 60 to 69 in good health. The CDR3 runs from the conserved cysteine through the conserved F or W. A D gene is named only where the DNA matches it firmly. The size entry is marked missing in some rows and otherwise reads once, few, many or a size class.

D	size	J	V	CDR3	DNA
.	.	TRBJ2-1	TRBV4-2	CASSQDFGGDSYNEQFF	TGTGCCAGCAGCCAAGATTTTGGGGGCGACTCCTACAATGAGCAGTTCTTC
TRBD2	.	TRBJ2-1	TRBV10-1	CASSDSGGAYNEQFF	TGCGCCAGCAGTGATAGCGGGGGGGCTTACAATGAGCAGTTCTTC
.	.	TRBJ1-2	TRBV7-2	CASSLAQTGWNGYTF	TGTGCCAGCAGCTTAGCCCAGACAGGTTGGAATGGCTACACCTTC
.	.	TRBJ2-5	TRBV10-3	CAIRESTVWTQYF	TGTGCCATCCGTGAGTCTACAGTATGGACCCAGTACTTC
.	few	TRBJ2-7	TRBV5-1	CASSWMLQGAGYEQYF	TGCGCCAGCAGCTGGATGTTACAGGGAGCAGGCTACGAGCAGTACTTC
.	.	TRBJ1-5	TRBV5-5	CASSLGYGRVNQPQHF	TGTGCCAGCAGCTTGGGGTATGGCAGGGTGAATCAGCCCCAGCATTTT
.	.	TRBJ2-5	TRBV12-3/TRBV12-4	CASSGREEEETQYF	TGTGCCAGCAGCGGACGGGAAGAAGAAGAGACCCAGTACTTC
.	.	TRBJ2-5	TRBV5-1	CASSLSIASDQETQYF	TGCGCCAGCAGCTTGTCCATTGCTAGCGATCAAGAGACCCAGTACTTC
TRBD2	many	TRBJ2-7	TRBV7-9	CASRDGLAYEQYF	TGTGCCAGCAGGGATGGACTAGCCTACGAGCAGTACTTC
.	.	TRBJ2-1	TRBV2	CASSGGGGPYNGQFF	TGTGCCAGCAGTGGCGGAGGGGGCCCCTACAATGGGCAGTTCTTC
.	.	TRBJ1-1	TRBV20-1	CSARRAGRWTEAFF	TGCAGTGCTAGAAGGGCAGGGCGGTGGACTGAAGCTTTCTTT
.	few	TRBJ2-3	TRBV7-2	CASSLNSPRADTQYF	TGTGCCAGCAGCTTAAACTCACCCCGGGCAGATACGCAGTATTTT
.	.	TRBJ1-2	TRBV20-1	CSARTSGGYTF	TGCAGTGCGCGGACTTCGGGCGGCTACACCTTC
TRBD1	many	TRBJ1-2	TRBV24-1	CATSKQGNDGYTF	TGTGCCACCAGTAAACAGGGGAACGATGGCTACACCTTC
TRBD1	once	TRBJ2-7	TRBV6-2/TRBV6-3	CASRRDSRDEQYF	TGTGCCAGCAGGAGGGACAGTAGGGACGAGCAGTACTTC
.	.	TRBJ2-1	TRBV2	CASRPPGHLNEQFF	TGTGCCAGCAGACCCCCGGGCCACCTCAATGAGCAGTTCTTC
TRBD2	.	TRBJ2-2	TRBV12-3/TRBV12-4	CASSLGGGTIFELFF	TGTGCCAGCAGTTTGGGCGGGGGGACGATCTTCGAGCTGTTTTTT
.	few	TRBJ2-7	TRBV6-5	CASREGSEQYF	TGTGCCAGCAGAGAGGGGAGCGAGCAGTACTTC
.	.	TRBJ1-1	TRBV12-3/TRBV12-4	CASTPYGSEAFF	TGTGCCAGCACCCCCTACGGGTCCGAAGCTTTCTTT
TRBD2	few	TRBJ2-4	TRBV4-2	CASSQTGGLAKNIQYF	TGTGCCAGCAGCCAAACGGGGGGGCTAGCCAAAAACATTCAGTACTTC
.	.	TRBJ2-1	TRBV7-9	CASGPGTGTSSYNEQFF	TGTGCCAGCGGCCCCGGAACAGGAACGAGCTCCTACAATGAGCAGTTCTTC
TRBD2	.	TRBJ2-1	TRBV7-9	CASSQRRTSGVNEQFF	TGTGCCAGCAGCCAACGTCGAACTAGCGGGGTCAATGAGCAGTTCTTC
TRBD1	few	TRBJ1-2	TRBV20-1	CSASRGQGVRYGYTF	TGCAGTGCTAGCCGAGGACAGGGGGTGCGGTATGGCTACACCTTC
TRBD1	.	TRBJ2-1	TRBV29-1	CSVGQGMGNEQFF	TGCAGCGTGGGACAGGGGATGGGGAATGAGCAGTTCTTC
TRBD1	once	TRBJ2-1	TRBV14	CASSQGRGRLEQFF	TGTGCCAGCAGCCAGGGCAGGGGGCGGCTTGAGCAGTTCTTC
.	.	TRBJ2-5	TRBV20-1	CSAHARVGETQYF	TGCAGTGCCCATGCCAGGGTGGGAGAGACCCAGTACTTC
.	.	TRBJ2-1	TRBV5-1	CASSSQGQGYNEQFF	TGCGCCAGCAGCTCACAGGGACAAGGCTACAATGAGCAGTTCTTC
.	.	TRBJ2-3	TRBV11-2	CASTPPGTDTQYF	TGTGCCAGCACCCCTCCGGGCACAGATACGCAGTATTTT